The T cell receptor (beta chain) described here comes from a study of cytomegalovirus exposure and HLA in healthy donors. A multiplex PCR was run with 60 Vbeta primers and 13 Jbeta primers. Some clones are missing from TCRdb's copy, which holds only in-frame ones; the method was immunoSEQ multiplex PCR. The data show roughly 200,000 clones, over 75% seen once. The table lists this clone with a few counts. Its antigen is unidentified. Germline V gives CDR1 SGHVS, CDR2 FQNEAQ. This CDR3 comprises 15 residues. The ends were cut back, 6 bases at V and 2 bases at J, with 15 bases in the middle. Sampled while nominally healthy, donors likely had unrecorded immune exposures. The study, taken as a whole, reports: The only immune exposure information that was available was CMV serostatus. Later analysis identified 16,000 or so TCR beta sequences associated with HLA alleles, using a false discovery rate threshold of 0.05.

The origin of this receptor is a woman aged 50 to 60 in good health and CMV-seronegative. The sample taken for sequencing was PBMCs. This chain joins TRBV7-8 and TRBJ2-3, with D perhaps TRBD2 (5 bases). CDR3 nucleotides: TGTGCCAGCAGGTTATCCCTAGCCAACACAGATACGCAGTATTTT. Translated: CASRLSLANTDTQYF.